A single sample gave rise to the 8 T cell receptor beta chains below, sequenced in a study of cytomegalovirus exposure and HLA in healthy donors. In the PCR, 60 Vbeta and 13 Jbeta primers were used. Repertoires were generated with immunoSEQ multiplex PCR, while TCRdb's copy carries only in-frame clones and drops some. The repertoire includes some 190,000 clones, 76% of them detected once, and about 2.5% sits in the top ten. Source material: PBMCs. Receptors were obtained from a woman aged 25-40 years in good health and CMV-seropositive.

In regard to this clone: The sample carries other DNA sequences with the same CDR3. The chain joins TRBV6-5 to TRBJ1-6; D possibly corresponds to TRBD1 (6 bases). V dropped 2 bases and J dropped 7 bases, with 9 bases sitting between them. Germline values: CDR1 MNHEY, CDR2 SVGAGI. This CDR3 is built from 14 residues. The CDR3 protein is CASSYGGGNSPLHF. The CDR3, as DNA: TGTGCCAGCAGTTACGGGGGCGGGAATTCACCCCTCCACTTT.

The chain carries TRBV19 and TRBJ2-5; 14 bases map to TRBD2. Germline V gene sequence: CDR1 LNHDA, CDR2 SQIVND (reference sequence). The CDR3 consists of 16 residues. V lost 8 bases and J lost 5; bases outside the gene matches: 10. In nucleotides, the CDR3 is TGTGCCAGTCTGCCGACTAGCGGGGGGGCAGTTGAGACCCAGTACTTC. Its translation: CASLPTSGGAVETQYF.

The rearrangement links TRBV13 to TRBJ2-1; TRBD2 aligns across 12 bases. Germline V gene data show CDR1 as PRHDT and CDR2 as FYEKMQ (reference sequence). The junction had 15 bases not matched to a gene; V was cut back by 6 bases and J by 9 bases. The CDR3 sequence is 17 residues long. The CDR3: CASSPPRLAGVRAEQFF. The CDR3 nucleotides are TGTGCCAGCAGTCCACCCCGACTAGCGGGGGTCCGGGCTGAGCAGTTCTTC.

CDR3 sequence: CASSHRTGSQETQYF. The DNA of the CDR3 is TGCGCCAGCAGCCATCGAACAGGGTCTCAGGAGACCCAGTACTTC. The V and J genes are TRBV4-1 and TRBJ2-5, with TRBD1 as a possible D gene (6 bases). Trimming removed 3 bases at V and 5 bases at J, with 16 bases between. The V gene's germline CDR1 is MGHRA and CDR2 YSYEKL. CDR3 size: 15 residues.

The chain recombines TRBV27 with TRBJ2-3; 14 bases are a match to TRBD2. The germline gives CDR1 MNHEY, CDR2 SMNVEV (reference sequence). The CDR3 contains 16 residues. Trimming cost V 3 bases and J 7 bases; bases outside gene matches: 6. The CDR3 sequence: CASSFQTSGGAHTQYF. The CDR3 region has the DNA TGTGCCAGCAGTTTCCAGACTAGCGGGGGGGCTCATACGCAGTATTTT.

The V call is TRBV2, the J call TRBJ2-5; D is ambiguous. Germline V gives CDR1 SNHLY, CDR2 FYNNEI. V was clipped by 8 bases and J by 5 bases, with 15 bases between them. The CDR3 runs to 13 residues. CDR3 loop: CASGLETVETQYF. In nucleotides, the CDR3 is TGTGCCAGCGGTCTTGAAACGGTGGAGACCCAGTACTTC.

V gene TRBV19 combines with J gene TRBJ2-5, with TRBD2 matching over 11 bases. The CDR3 runs to 15 residues. Germline V gene sequence: CDR1 LNHDA, CDR2 SQIVND (reference sequence). Trimming at V came to 4 bases and at J to 5 bases, leaving 6 bases not matched to a gene. CDR3 amino acids: CASSTSGGPGETQYF. CDR3 nucleotide sequence: TGTGCCAGTAGTACTAGCGGGGGGCCAGGGGAGACCCAGTACTTC.

The CDR3 bases are TGCGCCAGCAGTTTAGGGAGCTCCTACAATGAGCAGTTCTTC. This encodes CASSLGSSYNEQFF. The chain joins TRBV5-1 to TRBJ2-1; D is perhaps TRBD2 (5 bases). The CDR3 runs 14 residues. V was clipped by 5 bases and J by 0 bases, with 9 bases between them. Germline assignment: CDR1 SGHRS and CDR2 YFSETQ.